This T cell receptor beta chain derives from a study of blood T cell repertoires in COVID-19 (dated by TCRdb to about 2020). Study-level background: Collaborator samples came from the United States, Italy and Spain and covered acute and convalescent phases of COVID-19. The material from the prospective study consisted of cDNA or gDNA derived from T cells, B-cell-depleted T cells, or PBMCs. Deeply sampled blood TCRbeta repertoires from subjects exposed to, actively infected with, or recovered from COVID-19 were included in the dataset. A freely available public database, intended as a resource for researchers studying the immune response to SARS-CoV-2, is where the repertoires were released. Samples were obtained from the ongoing ImmuneRACE study (first 160 participants) and from over 1,000 subjects provided by 6 global collaborators. A de-identified subject ID, COVID-19 status, age in years and sex were almost always included in the sample metadata. Where available, HLA class I and class II types were obtained from metadata supplied by the sample provider rather than from assay-based typing.

The immunoSEQ Assay, a bias-controlled multiplex PCR, was used to amplify TCRbeta CDR3 regions from genomic DNA. As for the original processing: The number of nucleated cells in each sample was estimated by amplification of reference gene primers within the assay. To quantify the absolute abundance of each unique TCRbeta CDR3 rearrangement, sequence reads were collapsed and filtered. For each sample, productive Simpson clonality was calculated as the square root of Simpson's diversity index over productive rearrangements. Held by TCRdb, this immuneACCESS table contains in-frame sequences only and omits some clones. Under half of the omission traces to an unresolved V gene where checked; the cause of the rest is unknown. V, J and clone size are taken as reported in that table, and D and trimming were inferred from the DNA itself. The sample data list 140,000 or so clones, and 70% to 90% of these were observed just once. The ten largest clones take up roughly 6.2% of the sample.

General findings and caveats noted by the study authors: The quantity of clinical and demographic metadata differed by source and by participant and was supplied without curation.

To note about this clone: The antigen it binds to is not known. No base qualities exist here, and no much larger clone lies one base off it.

The CDR3 spans 15 residues, from the cysteine through the phenylalanine. Here the CDR3 DNA is all that survives: 45 bases in frame from base 1. At the junction V is shortened by 4 bases and J by 6 bases, with 21 bases in between. The germline V gene supplies CDR1 SQVTM and CDR2 ANQGSEA. Participants in the prospective study were aged about 18 to 95 years, lived in over 20 United States geographic areas, and enrolled through a virtual design. Cohort assignment in the prospective study relied on participant-reported clinical history from a screening survey and a study questionnaire. Recovered participants in ImmuneRACE Cohort 3 were defined by two consecutive negative NP/OP PCR tests, clearance by a healthcare professional, or resolution of symptoms. In the prospective study, whole blood, serum and a nasopharyngeal or oropharyngeal swab were collected from each participant by mobile phlebotomists. Additional blood draws and questionnaires over an approximately two-month period could optionally be provided by prospective study participants. Prospective study blood samples were shipped either frozen or at room temperature before DNA extraction.

The chain couples TRBV29-1 to TRBJ1-1; TRBD1 is perhaps the D gene, given 6 matching bases. Sequences were obtained from PBMCs or T cells enriched from blood (not recorded which). The TCR originated in a woman between 40 and 50 years old who had recovered from COVID-19. CDR3 region: CSVGGTRGSTAEAFF. The nucleotide sequence is given as TGCAGCGTTGGGGGCACTAGGGGGAGTACCGCTGAAGCTTTCTTT.